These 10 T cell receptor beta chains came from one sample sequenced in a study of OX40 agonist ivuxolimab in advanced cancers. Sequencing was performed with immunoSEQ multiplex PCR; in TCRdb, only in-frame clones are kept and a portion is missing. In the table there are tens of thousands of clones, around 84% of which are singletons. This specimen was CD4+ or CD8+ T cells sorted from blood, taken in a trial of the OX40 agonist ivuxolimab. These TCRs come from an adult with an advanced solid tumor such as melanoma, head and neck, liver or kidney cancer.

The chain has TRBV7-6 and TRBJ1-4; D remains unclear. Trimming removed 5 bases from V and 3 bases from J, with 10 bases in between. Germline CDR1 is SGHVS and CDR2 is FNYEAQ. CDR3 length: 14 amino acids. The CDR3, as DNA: TGTGCCAGCAGCCTGGACGGAGCTAATGAAAAACTGTTTTTT. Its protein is CASSLDGANEKLFF.

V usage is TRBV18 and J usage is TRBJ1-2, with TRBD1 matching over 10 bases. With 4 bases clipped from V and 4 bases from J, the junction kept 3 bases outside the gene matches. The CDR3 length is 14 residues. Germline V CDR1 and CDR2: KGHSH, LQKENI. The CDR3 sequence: CASSQGQGSYGYTF. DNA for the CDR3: TGTGCCAGCTCACAGGGACAGGGGTCCTATGGCTACACCTTC.

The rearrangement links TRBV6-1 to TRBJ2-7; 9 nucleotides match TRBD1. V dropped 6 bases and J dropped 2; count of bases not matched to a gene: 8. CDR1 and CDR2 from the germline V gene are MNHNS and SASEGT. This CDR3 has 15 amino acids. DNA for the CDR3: TGTGCCAGCAGAGGCCTGACAGGGGGGGCCTACGAGCAGTACTTC. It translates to CASRGLTGGAYEQYF.

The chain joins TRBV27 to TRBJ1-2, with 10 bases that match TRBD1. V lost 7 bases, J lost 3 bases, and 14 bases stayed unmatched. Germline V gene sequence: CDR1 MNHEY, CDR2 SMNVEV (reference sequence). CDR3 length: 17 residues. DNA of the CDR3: TGTGCCAGCACCTCTCGGGGGACAGGGGCCTCTTACTATGGCTACACCTTC. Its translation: CASTSRGTGASYYGYTF.

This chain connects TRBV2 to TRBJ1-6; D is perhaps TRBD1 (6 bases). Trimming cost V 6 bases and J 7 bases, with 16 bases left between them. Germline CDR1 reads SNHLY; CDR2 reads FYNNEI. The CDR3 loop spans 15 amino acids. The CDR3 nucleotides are TGTGCCAGCAGGGACCAGGGGCCGGGGAATTCACCCCTCCACTTT. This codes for CASRDQGPGNSPLHF.

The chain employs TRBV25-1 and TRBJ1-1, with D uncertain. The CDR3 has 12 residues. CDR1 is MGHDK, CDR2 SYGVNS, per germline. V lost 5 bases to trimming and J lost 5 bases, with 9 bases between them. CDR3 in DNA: TGTGCCAGCAGTCTAGCCGGGACTGAAGCTTTCTTT. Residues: CASSLAGTEAFF. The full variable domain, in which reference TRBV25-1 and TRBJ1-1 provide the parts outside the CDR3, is EADIYQTPRYLVIGTGKKITLECSQTMGHDKMYWYQQDPGMELHLIHYSYGVNSTEKGDLSSESTVSRIRTEHFPLTLESARPSHTSQYLCASSLAGTEAFFGQGTRLTVV.

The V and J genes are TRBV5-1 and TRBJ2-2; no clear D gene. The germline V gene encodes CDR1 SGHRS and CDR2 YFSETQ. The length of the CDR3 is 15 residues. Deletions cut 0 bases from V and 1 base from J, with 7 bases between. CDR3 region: CASSLAPGNTGELFF. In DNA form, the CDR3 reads TGCGCCAGCAGCTTGGCCCCAGGGAACACCGGGGAGCTGTTTTTT.

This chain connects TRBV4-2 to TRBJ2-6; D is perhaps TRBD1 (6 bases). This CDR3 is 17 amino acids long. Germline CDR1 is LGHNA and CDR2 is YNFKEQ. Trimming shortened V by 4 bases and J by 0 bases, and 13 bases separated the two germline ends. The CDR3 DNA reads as TGTGCCAGCAGCCCCCGGACAGTTGACTCTGGGGCCAACGTCCTGACTTTC. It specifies CASSPRTVDSGANVLTF.

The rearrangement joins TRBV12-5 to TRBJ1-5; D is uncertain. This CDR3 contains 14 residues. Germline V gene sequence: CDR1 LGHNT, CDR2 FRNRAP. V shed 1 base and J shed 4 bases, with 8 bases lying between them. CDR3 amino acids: CASGLDVRNQPQHF. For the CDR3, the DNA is TGTGCTAGTGGTTTGGACGTTAGGAATCAGCCCCAGCATTTT.

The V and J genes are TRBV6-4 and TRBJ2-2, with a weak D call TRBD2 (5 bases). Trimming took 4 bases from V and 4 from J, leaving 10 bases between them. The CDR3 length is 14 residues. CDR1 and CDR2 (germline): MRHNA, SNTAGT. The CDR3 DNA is TGTGCCAGCAGTGCCGGGGTGGCCACCGGGGAGCTGTTTTTT. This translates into CASSAGVATGELFF.